These 25 T cell receptor beta chains came from one sample sequenced in a study of regulatory T cells. Findings and caveats of the study: In CD3G-deficient patients, conventional CD4+ T cells were enriched for hydrophobic CDR3 residues at positions 6 and 7.

The PCR used 52 TRBV and 13 TRBJ primers. The method was immunoSEQ multiplex PCR; TCRdb's version includes in-frame clones alone and lacks a portion of them. The sample has 20,000 to 25,000 clones, approximately 91% seen once; the top ten hold about 1.3%. These receptors are not linked to any known antigen. Sequenced: conventional CD4+ T cells sorted from blood. All receptors come from a child between 5 and 17 years old with CD3G deficiency.

The chain recombines TRBV19 with TRBJ1-2; D is unresolved. Trimming pared 5 bases from V and 5 bases from J, leaving 9 bases between. CDR1 is LNHDA, CDR2 SQIVND, per germline (reference sequence). The CDR3 runs 12 residues. Here the CDR3 DNA reads TGTGCCAGTAGTCCTGAGGGTTATGGCTACACCTTC. Encoded protein: CASSPEGYGYTF.

The V call is TRBV6-1, the J call TRBJ2-7; D possibly corresponds to TRBD2 (6 bases). The CDR3 contains 14 residues. The V gene's germline CDR1 is MNHNS and CDR2 SASEGT. V was cut by 2 bases and J by 3 bases, with 11 bases left in between. In nucleotides, the CDR3 is TGTGCCAGCAGTGAAATGGGACTCGGCTACGAGCAGTACTTC. Translation gives CASSEMGLGYEQYF.

CDR3 nucleotide sequence: TGTGCCAGCAGCTTGGATAGCGGGAGCACAGATACGCAGTATTTT. Protein sequence: CASSLDSGSTDTQYF. The chain joins TRBV7-2 to TRBJ2-3; TRBD2 aligns across 7 bases. The V and J ends lost 3 bases and 0 bases, in that order; junction bases with no gene match: 3. The CDR3 sequence is 15 residues long. CDR1 is SGHTA, CDR2 FQGNSA, per germline.

The J gene is TRBJ2-5, the V gene TRBV18, with D unclear. Germline V CDR1 and CDR2: KGHSH, LQKENI. Between the trimmed V and J ends, which lost 1 base and 1 base, there was a span of 4 bases. This CDR3 has 13 residues. The CDR3 DNA sequence: TGTGCCAGCTCACCACTGGCCCAAGAGACCCAGTACTTC. It codes for CASSPLAQETQYF.

The V gene is TRBV19, the J gene TRBJ2-2; no definite D call. The CDR3 runs 14 residues. Trimming cost V 6 bases and J 2 bases, with 10 bases left between them. Looked up from germline, CDR1 is LNHDA and CDR2 is SQIVND (reference sequence). In DNA form, the CDR3 reads TGTGCCAGTAGAAATCCAGGCAACACCGGGGAGCTGTTTTTT. Protein product: CASRNPGNTGELFF.

The J gene is TRBJ2-1, the V gene TRBV6-6; 7 bases align to TRBD1. The CDR3 has 13 amino acids. The V gene end was trimmed by 3 bases and the J gene end by 9 bases; junction bases not matched to a gene: 5. The germline V gene encodes CDR1 MNHNY and CDR2 SVGAGI (reference sequence). CDR3 nucleotide sequence: TGTGCCAGCAGTTATTCTACAGGGGTTGAGCAGTTCTTC. Its translation: CASSYSTGVEQFF.

J is TRBJ2-1 and V is TRBV19, with a weak D call TRBD1 (5 bases). The germline gives CDR1 LNHDA, CDR2 SQIVND (reference sequence). The CDR3 runs to 15 residues. V was cut by 5 bases and J by 0 bases, with 11 bases left in between. Here the CDR3 DNA reads TGTGCCAGTAGTCAACAGGCCAGCTCCTACAATGAGCAGTTCTTC. Translated: CASSQQASSYNEQFF.

J is TRBJ2-5 and V is TRBV30; TRBD1 is a possible D gene (5 bases). The CDR3 totals 13 residues. The V gene lost 5 bases and the J gene lost 0 bases, with 10 bases spanning the gap. Germline assignment: CDR1 GTSNPN and CDR2 SVGIG (reference sequence). Here the CDR3 reads CAWGAGNQETQYF. CDR3 coding DNA: TGTGCCTGGGGAGCAGGGAACCAAGAGACCCAGTACTTC.

This clone is labeled medium-sized. The rearrangement uses TRBV6-1 and TRBJ1-2, with a weak D call TRBD1 (6 bases). This CDR3 region has 14 residues. V was clipped by 2 bases and J by 4 bases, with 11 bases between them. From germline, CDR1 is MNHNS and CDR2 SASEGT. CDR3 sequence (DNA): TGTGCCAGCAGTGAACTTGACAGGACCTATGGCTACACCTTC. As protein: CASSELDRTYGYTF.

The CDR3 sequence: CASSLSSGGSVGETQYF. In nucleotides, the CDR3 is TGTGCCAGCAGCTTGTCCTCAGGCGGGAGCGTTGGAGAGACCCAGTACTTC. The rearrangement uses TRBV5-5 and TRBJ2-5, with 7 bases aligning to TRBD2. This CDR3 has 17 amino acids. Germline assignment: CDR1 SGHKS and CDR2 YYEKEE (reference sequence). The trim removed 1 base at V and 4 bases at J, leaving 13 bases unmatched.

The chain combines TRBV5-1 with TRBJ2-2; D not certain. The V and J ends lost 0 bases and 5 bases respectively, with 8 bases between them. CDR1 is SGHRS and CDR2 is YFSETQ in the germline V gene. CDR3 length: 14 amino acids. The CDR3 loop reads CASSLAGHTGELFF. The CDR3 DNA reads TGCGCCAGCAGCTTGGCTGGCCATACCGGGGAGCTGTTTTTT. Together with reference TRBV5-1 and TRBJ2-2, the CDR3 gives the full variable domain: KAGVTQTPRYLIKTRGQQVTLSCSPISGHRSVSWYQQTPGQGLQFLFEYFSETQRNKGNFPGRFSGRQFSNSRSEMNVSTLELGDSALYLCASSLAGHTGELFFGEGSRLTVL.

The chain has TRBV28 and TRBJ1-5; D may be TRBD1 (6 bases). Germline V gives CDR1 MDHEN, CDR2 SYDVKM. This CDR3 comprises 12 residues. The ends were cut back, 8 bases at V and 6 bases at J, with 11 bases in the middle. CDR3 residues: CASETGSQPQHF. CDR3 DNA sequence: TGTGCCAGCGAAACAGGGTCTCAGCCCCAGCATTTT. The variable domain in full, completed from reference TRBV28 and TRBJ1-5, reads DVKVTQSSRYLVKRTGEKVFLECVQDMDHENMFWYRQDPGLGLRLIYFSYDVKMKEKGDIPEGYSVSREKKERFSLILESASTNQTSMYLCASETGSQPQHFGDGTRLSIL.

The J gene is TRBJ2-5, the V gene TRBV7-8; 8 nucleotides match TRBD2. The germline V gene has CDR1 SGHVS and CDR2 FQNEAQ. The V and J ends lost 5 bases and 5 bases, in that order; junction bases with no gene match: 10. This CDR3 contains 15 residues. This chain's CDR3 is CASSPFGRGGETQYF. The CDR3 coding sequence is TGTGCCAGCAGCCCTTTCGGACGGGGGGGGGAGACCCAGTACTTC. The whole variable domain, remainder taken from reference TRBV7-8 and TRBJ2-5, is GAGVSQSPRYKVAKRGQDVALRCDPISGHVSLFWYQQALGQGPEFLTYFQNEAQLDKSGLPSDRFFAERPEGSVSTLKIQRTQQEDSAVYLCASSPFGRGGETQYFGPGTRLLVL.

V usage is TRBV10-2 and J usage is TRBJ2-2, with 7 bases that match TRBD2. V was pared by 7 bases and J by 4 bases, with 6 bases of the junction left unmatched. Germline V gene data show CDR1 as WSHSY and CDR2 as SAAADI. This CDR3 region has 14 residues. CDR3 region: CASKKGGSTGELFF. CDR3 nucleotide sequence: TGCGCCAGCAAAAAGGGCGGGAGCACCGGGGAGCTGTTTTTT.

The rearrangement links TRBV5-1 to TRBJ2-3; TRBD2 matches at 7 bases. In germline, CDR1 is SGHRS, CDR2 YFSETQ. The CDR3 spans 15 residues. Germline trimming cut 0 bases from V and 5 bases from J; bases unmatched to any gene: 6. The DNA for the CDR3 is TGCGCCAGCAGCTTGGACTCGGGAGGTCGAGATACGCAGTATTTT. Residues: CASSLDSGGRDTQYF.

The chain carries TRBV7-9 and TRBJ2-5; maybe TRBD1 (6 bases). Germline-derived CDR1 and CDR2 are SEHNR and FQNEAQ (reference sequence). The CDR3 runs to 17 residues. Trimming removed 4 bases from V and 0 bases from J, with 18 bases in between. This CDR3 is CASSWRTGTADQETQYF. The CDR3 nucleotides read TGTGCCAGCAGCTGGCGAACAGGGACCGCGGACCAAGAGACCCAGTACTTC.

The J gene is TRBJ1-2, the V gene TRBV6-1; possible D gene TRBD1, 5 bases. Germline CDR1 is MNHNS and CDR2 is SASEGT. The CDR3 covers 14 residues. V was trimmed by 1 base and J by 4 bases, leaving 10 bases between them. CDR3 amino acids: CASSEVPGGYGYTF. Written as DNA, the CDR3 is TGTGCCAGCAGTGAAGTCCCGGGGGGCTATGGCTACACCTTC.

The rearrangement uses TRBV7-8 and TRBJ2-5, with TRBD2 identical over 11 bases. The CDR3 spans 16 residues. V lost 5 bases and J lost 5; bases outside the gene matches: 10. CDR1 and CDR2 from the germline V gene are SGHVS and FQNEAQ. For the CDR3, the DNA is TGTGCCAGCAGCCCCCAGACTAGCGGGATTGGGGAGACCCAGTACTTC. Protein sequence: CASSPQTSGIGETQYF.

This clone was seen a few times. The V call is TRBV7-8, the J call TRBJ2-7; a possible D gene is TRBD2 (6 bases). Per the germline V gene, CDR1 is SGHVS and CDR2 is FQNEAQ. CDR3 length equals 14 residues. The V gene lost 5 bases and the J gene lost 8 bases, with 19 bases spanning the gap. The DNA for the CDR3 is TGTGCCAGCAGCGAGACCACTAGCTCCCTGAAGCAGTACTTC. Its translation: CASSETTSSLKQYF.

The chain links TRBV28 to TRBJ2-7; D call uncertain. CDR1 is MDHEN and CDR2 is SYDVKM in the germline V gene. CDR3 length: 13 residues. V lost 2 bases and J lost 6, with 11 bases in between. In DNA, the CDR3 is TGTGCCAGCAGTTTAGGGTCCGGGCGCGAGCAGTACTTC. Residues: CASSLGSGREQYF. The full variable domain, with the rest looked up from reference TRBV28 and TRBJ2-7, is DVKVTQSSRYLVKRTGEKVFLECVQDMDHENMFWYRQDPGLGLRLIYFSYDVKMKEKGDIPEGYSVSREKKERFSLILESASTNQTSMYLCASSLGSGREQYFGPGTRLTVT.

This clone was seen only once. The chain recombines TRBV6-1 with TRBJ2-2, with D possibly matching TRBD1 (6 bases). Looked up from germline, CDR1 is MNHNS and CDR2 is SASEGT. V lost 4 bases to trimming and J lost 1 base, with 10 bases between them. The CDR3 spans 15 residues. The CDR3 bases are TGTGCCAGCAGTGTCGGGACACTGAACACCGGGGAGCTGTTTTTT. Its translation: CASSVGTLNTGELFF.

The chain employs TRBV6-1 and TRBJ2-6; the D is unclear. Germline CDR1 is MNHNS and CDR2 is SASEGT. CDR3 length: 15 amino acids. The ends were cut back, 6 bases at V and 0 bases at J, with 9 bases in the middle. This CDR3 reads CASSDAFSGANVLTF. CDR3 DNA: TGTGCCAGCAGCGATGCCTTCTCTGGGGCCAACGTCCTGACTTTC.

The chain combines TRBV6-1 with TRBJ2-7, with TRBD2 as a possible D gene (5 bases). CDR3 length equals 13 residues. V was clipped by 6 bases and J by 2 bases, with 11 bases between them. Per the germline V gene, CDR1 is MNHNS and CDR2 is SASEGT. CDR3 sequence reads: CASSRERAYEQYF. The CDR3 DNA is TGTGCCAGCAGCCGTGAGAGGGCCTACGAGCAGTACTTC.

V is TRBV7-9 and J is TRBJ2-7, with 10 bases that match TRBD1. Germline loops: CDR1 SEHNR, CDR2 FQNEAQ (reference sequence). Trimming removed 5 bases from V and 6 bases from J; junction bases left unmatched: 7. This CDR3 comprises 14 residues. The CDR3 spells CASSPAGQGGEQYF. Written as DNA, the CDR3 is TGTGCCAGCAGCCCCGCCGGACAGGGGGGCGAGCAGTACTTC.

The chain employs TRBV5-1 and TRBJ2-2; 9 bases agree with TRBD1. The trim removed 4 bases at V and 6 bases at J, leaving 13 bases unmatched. Germline CDR1 reads SGHRS; CDR2 reads YFSETQ. This CDR3 comprises 17 residues. The CDR3 coding sequence is TGCGCCAGCAGCCGCCTAATGAGACAGGGGGTCCCCGGGGAGCTGTTTTTT. Residues: CASSRLMRQGVPGELFF.